This T cell receptor (beta chain) emerged from a study of chronic HIV infection and antiretroviral therapy (dated by TCRdb to 2015 to 2017). This clonotype has a count of ten or more. Its antigen has not been determined. There are no base qualities to consult, and no much larger clone falls within one base. From cysteine to phenylalanine, the CDR3 is 15 amino acids long. Only CDR3 DNA remains: 45 bases, in frame from the first base. For this chain, trimming is 5 bases at the V end and 4 bases at the J end, and the number of junction bases without a gene match is 6. CDR1 and CDR2 are drawn from the germline V gene: SGHTA, FQGNSA. The protocol used for the library was 5' RACE. TCRdb lists the instrument as Illumina MiSeq. TCRdb redid the processing of the public reads, applying fastp at Q25 and MiXCR, and retained in-frame beta chains. Rows merge per CDR3 protein into single entries with the most common DNA and genes. The sample includes about 38,000 distinct CDR3 sequences, with 7% to 10% observed a single time. Approximately 2.6% of the sample belongs to the ten largest clones.

The rearranged chain carries TRBV7-2 and TRBJ1-5, with 9 bases in between that match TRBD1. The sample consisted of peripheral blood. The clonotype comes from an adult who had HIV and had not received antiretroviral therapy, or was an uninfected healthy control (not recorded which). The bases are TGTGCCAGCAGCCTCAGACAGGGGGGGAATCAGCCCCAGCATTTT. Translation gives CASSLRQGGNQPQHF. The CDR3 plus the reference TRBV7-2 and TRBJ1-5 genes for the other parts give the full variable domain: GAGVSQSPSNKVTEKGKDVELRCDPISGHTALYWYRQSLGQGLEFLIYFQGNSAPDKSGLPSDRFSAERTGGSVSTLTIQRTQQEDSAVYLCASSLRQGGNQPQHFGDGTRLSIL.